The clone carrying this T cell receptor beta chain was recorded once. CDR3 length equals 16 residues. V was pared by 0 bases and J by 0 bases, with 6 bases between. Germline V lookup: CDR1 MNHEY, CDR2 SVGAGI. TEMRA cells were enriched by FACS, and CD4+ and CD8+ T cells were negatively isolated. Random hexamers were used to reverse transcribe an amount of roughly 0.45 to 1 ug RNA. Amplification of TCR beta CDR3 across 54 Vbeta and 13 Jbeta was performed with immunoSEQ multiplex PCR. Using its own MiXCR run on the immunoSEQ multiplex PCR reads, TCRdb lists one record per CDR3 protein. The sample lists approximately 190,000 distinct CDR3 sequences; 90% to 95% were seen once. The entry originates in a study of CD8 T cells in Susac syndrome.

The sequenced sample consisted of CD4+ T cells from PBMCs. The gene calls are TRBV6-5 and TRBJ1-6; the D is unclear. This receptor was identified in a human donor in good health. As DNA, the CDR3 is TGTGCCAGCAGTTACTCCCTGAACTCCTATAATTCACCCCTCCACTTT. Translated: CASSYSLNSYNSPLHF.